This T cell receptor (beta chain) was captured in a study of blood T cells in healthy people across ages. Primed by a sample-barcoded 5' primer and a J-beta primer mix, a second PCR proceeded for roughly 6 to 12 cycles. Each CDR3 protein gets one entry after TCRdb re-called the 5' RACE reads with MiXCR. The sample gives about 1.1 million distinct CDR3 sequences, approximately 38% of which show up once; roughly 13% is in the top ten. This CDR3 is 15 amino acids long. V shed 6 bases and J 0 bases; nucleotides not matched to a gene: 3. This clonotype was recorded many times. The rearrangement uses TRBV12-3 or TRBV12-4 and TRBJ2-1; 9 bases match TRBD1. This TCR came from a man younger than 35 in good health. The sequenced sample was blood. The CDR3 protein is CASREGQGSYNEQFF. The CDR3 bases are TGTGCCAGCAGAGAGGGACAGGGCTCCTACAATGAGCAGTTCTTC.